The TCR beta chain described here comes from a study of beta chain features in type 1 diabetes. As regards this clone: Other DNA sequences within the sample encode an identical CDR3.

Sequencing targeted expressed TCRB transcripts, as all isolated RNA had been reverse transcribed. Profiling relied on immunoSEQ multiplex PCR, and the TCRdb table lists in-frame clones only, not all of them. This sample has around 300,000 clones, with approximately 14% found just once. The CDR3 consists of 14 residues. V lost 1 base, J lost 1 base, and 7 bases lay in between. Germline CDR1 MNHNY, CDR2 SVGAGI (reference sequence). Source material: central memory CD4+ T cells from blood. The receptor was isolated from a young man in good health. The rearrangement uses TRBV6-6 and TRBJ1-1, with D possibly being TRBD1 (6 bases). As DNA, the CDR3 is TGTGCCAGCAGTTACTTGGGACAGAACACTGAAGCTTTCTTT. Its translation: CASSYLGQNTEAFF.